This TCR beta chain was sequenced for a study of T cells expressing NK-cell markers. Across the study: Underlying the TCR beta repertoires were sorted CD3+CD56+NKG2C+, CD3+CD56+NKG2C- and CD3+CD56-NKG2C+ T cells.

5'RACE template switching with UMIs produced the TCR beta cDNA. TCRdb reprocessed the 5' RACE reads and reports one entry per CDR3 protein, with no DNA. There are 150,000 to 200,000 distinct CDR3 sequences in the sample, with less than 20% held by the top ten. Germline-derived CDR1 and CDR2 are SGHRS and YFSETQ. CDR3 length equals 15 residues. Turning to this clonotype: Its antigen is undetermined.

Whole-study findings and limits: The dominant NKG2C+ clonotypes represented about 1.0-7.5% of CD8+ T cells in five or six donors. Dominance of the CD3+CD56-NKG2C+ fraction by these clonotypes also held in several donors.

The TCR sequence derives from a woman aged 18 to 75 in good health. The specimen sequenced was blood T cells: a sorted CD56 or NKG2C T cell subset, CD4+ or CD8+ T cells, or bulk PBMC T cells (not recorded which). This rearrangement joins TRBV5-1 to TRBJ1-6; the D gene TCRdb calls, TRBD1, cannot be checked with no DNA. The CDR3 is CASSLGDRGFSPLHF.